This T cell receptor beta chain was documented in a study of T cells in Graves' hyperthyroidism and ophthalmopathy. Study-level findings and limits: Blood also held most thyroid clonotypes expanded beyond 0.001.

From germline, CDR1 is LNHDA and CDR2 SQIVND (reference sequence). The CDR3 sequence is 13 residues long. The germline V and J ends were trimmed by 9 bases and 2 bases, with 11 bases remaining between them. In regard to this clonotype: The target antigen is unknown.

Researchers amplified the TCR beta CDR3 regions from RNA transcripts. First-round RT-PCR with HTBI primers amplified the TCR CDR3 region. TCRdb reanalysed the multiplex PCR reads using MiXCR and keeps one entry per CDR3 protein. The sample lists approximately 640,000 distinct CDR3 sequences, about 17% seen once, with approximately 3.9% in the top ten. Sequenced: blood. The sequence was obtained from a woman younger than 45 with Graves' hyperthyroidism. The chain recombines TRBV19 with TRBJ2-1; D not resolved. The CDR3 DNA reads TGTGCCAGCAGTTCTGCTACCTACAATGAGCAGTTCTTC. This translates into CASSSATYNEQFF.